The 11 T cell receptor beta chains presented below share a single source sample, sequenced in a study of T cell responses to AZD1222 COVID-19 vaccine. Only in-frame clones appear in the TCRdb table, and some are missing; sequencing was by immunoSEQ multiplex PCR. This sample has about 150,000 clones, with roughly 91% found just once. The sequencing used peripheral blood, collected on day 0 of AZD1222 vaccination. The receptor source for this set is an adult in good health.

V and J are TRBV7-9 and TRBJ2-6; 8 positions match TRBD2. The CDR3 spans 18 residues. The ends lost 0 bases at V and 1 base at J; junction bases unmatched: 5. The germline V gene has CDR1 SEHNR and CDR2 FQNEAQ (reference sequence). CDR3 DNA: TGTGCCAGCAGCTTAGCGTCGGGAGGGCCTTCTGGGGCCAACGTCCTGACTTTC. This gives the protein CASSLASGGPSGANVLTF.

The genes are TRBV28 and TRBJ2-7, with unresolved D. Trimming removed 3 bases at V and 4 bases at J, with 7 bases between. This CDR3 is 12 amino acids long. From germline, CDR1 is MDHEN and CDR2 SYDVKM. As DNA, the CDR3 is TGTGCCAGCAGTTTCCAGAATTACGAGCAGTACTTC. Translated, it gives CASSFQNYEQYF.

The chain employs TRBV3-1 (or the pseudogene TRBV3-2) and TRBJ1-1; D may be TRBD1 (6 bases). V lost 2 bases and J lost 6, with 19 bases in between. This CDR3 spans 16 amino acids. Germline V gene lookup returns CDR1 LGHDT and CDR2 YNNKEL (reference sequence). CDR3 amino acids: CASSQNLQGGGAEAFF. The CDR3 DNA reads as TGTGCCAGCAGCCAAAATCTACAGGGAGGAGGGGCTGAAGCTTTCTTT.

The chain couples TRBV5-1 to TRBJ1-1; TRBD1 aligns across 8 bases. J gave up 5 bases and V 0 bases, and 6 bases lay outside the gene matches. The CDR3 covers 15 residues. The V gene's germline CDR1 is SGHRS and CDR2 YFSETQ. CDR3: CASSLGGQGDTEAFF. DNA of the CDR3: TGCGCCAGCAGCTTGGGAGGACAGGGTGATACTGAAGCTTTCTTT.

CDR3 sequence: CASSIGGLGPGELFF. CDR3 in DNA: TGTGCCAGTAGTATTGGGGGCCTGGGCCCCGGGGAGCTGTTTTTT. This chain links TRBV19 with TRBJ2-2; perhaps TRBD1 as D (6 bases). CDR1 is LNHDA, CDR2 SQIVND, per germline (reference sequence). The CDR3 runs 15 residues. The V end was cut by 3 bases, the J end by 6 bases, with 14 bases between.

The CDR3 bases are TGTGCCAGCAGCTACGGTAACAATCAGCCCCAGCATTTT. Translated, it gives CASSYGNNQPQHF. The chain has TRBV7-2 and TRBJ1-5; D not resolved. This CDR3 has 13 residues. The germline CDR1 and CDR2 sequences are SGHTA and FQGNSA. Trimming left V 4 bases short and J 3 bases short, with 7 bases between.

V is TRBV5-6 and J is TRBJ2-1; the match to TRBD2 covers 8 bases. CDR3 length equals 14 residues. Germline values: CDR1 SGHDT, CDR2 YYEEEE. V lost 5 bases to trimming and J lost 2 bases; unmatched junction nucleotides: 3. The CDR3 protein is CASSSAGAYNEQFF. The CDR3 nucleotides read TGTGCCAGCAGTTCAGCGGGGGCCTACAATGAGCAGTTCTTC.

Here the CDR3 DNA reads TGTGCCAGCAGCATCAGCGGGGGGCCGTCTAATGAGCAGTTCTTC. Translated, it gives CASSISGGPSNEQFF. This rearrangement joins TRBV6-4 to TRBJ2-1; 9 nucleotides line up with TRBD2. The CDR3 runs to 15 residues. The junction had 10 bases not matched to a gene; V was cut back by 6 bases and J by 7 bases. CDR1 and CDR2 (germline): MRHNA, SNTAGT.

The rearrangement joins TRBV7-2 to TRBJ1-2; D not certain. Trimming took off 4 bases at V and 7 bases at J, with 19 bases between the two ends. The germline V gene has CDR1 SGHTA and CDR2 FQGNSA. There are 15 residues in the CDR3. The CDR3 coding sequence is TGTGCCAGCAGCTCCCTTCCCGGAACCTGGGGTGGCTACACCTTC. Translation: CASSSLPGTWGGYTF.

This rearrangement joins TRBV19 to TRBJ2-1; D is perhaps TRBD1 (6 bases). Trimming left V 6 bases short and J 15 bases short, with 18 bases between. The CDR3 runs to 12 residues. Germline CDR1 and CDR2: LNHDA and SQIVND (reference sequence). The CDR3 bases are TGTGCCAGTAGCGAGTCCCGGGACAAAAGGTTCTTC. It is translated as CASSESRDKRFF.

The CDR3 DNA reads TGTGCCAGCAGCTTTCCATGGAATGAAGCTTTCTTT. Residues: CASSFPWNEAFF. V is TRBV11-2 and J is TRBJ1-1, with D hard to call. The CDR3 totals 12 residues. Germline CDR1 reads SGHAT; CDR2 reads FQNNGV. V dropped 3 bases and J dropped 7 bases, with 9 bases sitting between them.